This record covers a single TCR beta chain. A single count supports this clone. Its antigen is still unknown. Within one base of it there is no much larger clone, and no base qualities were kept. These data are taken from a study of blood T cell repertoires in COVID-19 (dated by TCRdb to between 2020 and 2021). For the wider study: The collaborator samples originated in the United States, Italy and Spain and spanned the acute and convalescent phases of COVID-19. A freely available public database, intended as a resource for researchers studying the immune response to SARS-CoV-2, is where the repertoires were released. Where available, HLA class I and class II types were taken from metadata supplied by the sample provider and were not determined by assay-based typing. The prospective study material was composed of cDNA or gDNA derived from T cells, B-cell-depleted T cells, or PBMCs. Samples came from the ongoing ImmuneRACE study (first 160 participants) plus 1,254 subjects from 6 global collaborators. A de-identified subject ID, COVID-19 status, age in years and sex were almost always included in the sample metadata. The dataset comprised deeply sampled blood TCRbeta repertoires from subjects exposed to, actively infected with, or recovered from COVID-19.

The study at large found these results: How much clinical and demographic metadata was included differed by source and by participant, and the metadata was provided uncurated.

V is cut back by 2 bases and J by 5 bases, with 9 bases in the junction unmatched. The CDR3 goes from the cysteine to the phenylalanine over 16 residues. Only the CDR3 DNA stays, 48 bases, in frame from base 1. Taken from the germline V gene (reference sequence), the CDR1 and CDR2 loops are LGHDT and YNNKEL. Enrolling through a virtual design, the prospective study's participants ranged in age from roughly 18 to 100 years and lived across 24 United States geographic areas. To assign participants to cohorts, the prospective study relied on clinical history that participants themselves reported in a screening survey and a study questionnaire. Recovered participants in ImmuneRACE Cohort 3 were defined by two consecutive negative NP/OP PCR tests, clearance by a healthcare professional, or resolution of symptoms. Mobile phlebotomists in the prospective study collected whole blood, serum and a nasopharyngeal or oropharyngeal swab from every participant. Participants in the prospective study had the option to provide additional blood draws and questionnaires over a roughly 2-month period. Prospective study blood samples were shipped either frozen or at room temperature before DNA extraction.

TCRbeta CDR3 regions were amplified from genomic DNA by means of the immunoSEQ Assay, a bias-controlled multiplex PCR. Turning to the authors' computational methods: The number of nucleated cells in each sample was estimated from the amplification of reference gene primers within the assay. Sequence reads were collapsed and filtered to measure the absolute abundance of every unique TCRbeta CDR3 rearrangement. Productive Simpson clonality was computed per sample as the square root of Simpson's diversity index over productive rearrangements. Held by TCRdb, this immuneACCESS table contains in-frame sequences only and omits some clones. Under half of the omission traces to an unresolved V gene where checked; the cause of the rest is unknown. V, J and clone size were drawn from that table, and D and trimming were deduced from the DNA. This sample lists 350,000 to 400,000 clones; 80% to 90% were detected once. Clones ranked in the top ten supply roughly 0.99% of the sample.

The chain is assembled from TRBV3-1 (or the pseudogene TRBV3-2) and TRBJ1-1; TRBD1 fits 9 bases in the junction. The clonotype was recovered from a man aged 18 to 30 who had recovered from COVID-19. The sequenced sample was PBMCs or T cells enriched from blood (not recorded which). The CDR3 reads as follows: CASSQPWGTGTTEAFF. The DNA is TGTGCCAGCAGCCAACCGTGGGGGACAGGGACTACTGAAGCTTTCTTT.